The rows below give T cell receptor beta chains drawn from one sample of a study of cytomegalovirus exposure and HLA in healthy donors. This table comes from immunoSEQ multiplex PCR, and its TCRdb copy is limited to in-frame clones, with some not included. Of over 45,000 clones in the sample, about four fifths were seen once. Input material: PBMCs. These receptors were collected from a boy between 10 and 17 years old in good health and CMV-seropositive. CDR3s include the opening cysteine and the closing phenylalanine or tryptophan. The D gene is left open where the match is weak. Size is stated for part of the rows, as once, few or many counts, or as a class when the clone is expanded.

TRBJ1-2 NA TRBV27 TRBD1 TGTGCCAGCAGTATATCGTCCGGGACAGGTCACACCTTC CASSISSGTGHTF
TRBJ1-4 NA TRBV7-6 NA TGTGCCAGCGCGCCGGGGGAGGGGCATGAAAAACTGTTTTTT CASAPGEGHEKLFF
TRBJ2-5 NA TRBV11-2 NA TGTGCCAGCAGCCCGGGACTGGAAGAGACCCAGTACTTC CASSPGLEETQYF
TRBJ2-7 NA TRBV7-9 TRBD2 TGTGCCAGCAGCTTGGCGGGGGGACTCGTACACTCCTACGAGCAGTACTTC CASSLAGGLVHSYEQYF
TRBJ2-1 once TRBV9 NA TGTGCCAGCAGCGTAGGAGTAGCTGCCTACAATGAGCAGTTCTTC CASSVGVAAYNEQFF
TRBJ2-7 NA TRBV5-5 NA TGTGCCAGCAGCTTGGGCCTGGACAGATACGAGCAGTACTTC CASSLGLDRYEQYF
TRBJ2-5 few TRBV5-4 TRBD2 TGTGCCAGCAGCTTGCTAGCGGGGGGTAAAGAGACCCAGTACTTC CASSLLAGGKETQYF
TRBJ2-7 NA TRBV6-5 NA TGTGCCAGCAGTTACACGGGGGCGGGGGTTCCCTACGAGCAGTACTTC CASSYTGAGVPYEQYF
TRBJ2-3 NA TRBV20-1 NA TGCAGTGCCCCCGGGGCAGATACGCAGTATTTT CSAPGADTQYF
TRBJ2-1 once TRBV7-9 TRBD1 TGTGCCAGCAGCGTACAGGGGAGTCCCTACAATGAGCAGTTCTTC CASSVQGSPYNEQFF
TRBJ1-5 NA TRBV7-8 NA TGTGCCAGCAGCTTAGGTGTGGGGGGGGGTAATCAGCCCCAGCATTTT CASSLGVGGGNQPQHF
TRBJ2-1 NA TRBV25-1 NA TGTGCCAGCAGTGAATATGGTGGCGGTGAGCAGTTCTTC CASSEYGGGEQFF
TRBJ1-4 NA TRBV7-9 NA TGTGCCAGTGAACTTGCAACTAATGAAAAACTGTTTTTT CASELATNEKLFF
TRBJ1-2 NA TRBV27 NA TGTGCCAGCAGTTCCAGCGGTTGGAATGGCTACACCTTC CASSSSGWNGYTF
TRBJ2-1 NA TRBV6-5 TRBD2 TGTGCCAGCCGGCGGGGGTTTTACAATGAGCAGTTCTTC CASRRGFYNEQFF
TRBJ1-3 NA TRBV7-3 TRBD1 TGTGCCAGCAGCGAAGGGACAGCAGGAAACACCATATATTTT CASSEGTAGNTIYF
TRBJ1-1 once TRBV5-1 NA TGCGCCAGCAGCGCTTACAAGTCCTTGAACACTGAAGCTTTCTTT CASSAYKSLNTEAFF
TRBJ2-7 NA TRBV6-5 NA TGTGCCAGCAGTTCCTCCGAGCTTCGCGAGCAGTACTTC CASSSSELREQYF
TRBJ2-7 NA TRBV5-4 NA TGTGCCTCTGGGGCAGGGCGCGACGAGCAGTACTTC CASGAGRDEQYF
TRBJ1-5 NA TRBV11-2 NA TGTGCCAGCAGCTCCGCGACAGAAACCTATAGCAATCAGCCCCAGCATTTT CASSSATETYSNQPQHF
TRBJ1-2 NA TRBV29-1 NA TGCAGCGCCCGGGAATTAGGTGGCTACACCTTC CSARELGGYTF
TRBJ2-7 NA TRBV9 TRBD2 TGTGCCAGCAGCGGTCTAGCGGGGCACTACGAGCAGTACTTC CASSGLAGHYEQYF
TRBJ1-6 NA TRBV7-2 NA TGTGCCAGCAGCTTCCCAAATTCACCCCTCCACTTT CASSFPNSPLHF
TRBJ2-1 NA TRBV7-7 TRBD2 TGTGCTAGCAGCTTATATGGACTAGCGGGGAGGAATGAGCAGTTCTTC CASSLYGLAGRNEQFF
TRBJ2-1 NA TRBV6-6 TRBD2 TGTGCCAGCAGTGGCAGCGGGGGATCCTACAATGAGCAGTTCTTC CASSGSGGSYNEQFF
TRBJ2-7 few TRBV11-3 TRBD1 TGTGCCAGCAGCCCTAACCGACAGGGAGCTTCGGAGCAGTACTTC CASSPNRQGASEQYF
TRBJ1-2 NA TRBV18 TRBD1 TGTGCCAGCTCAAAACTACAACCGGGACAGGGAGATCATGGCTACACCTTC CASSKLQPGQGDHGYTF
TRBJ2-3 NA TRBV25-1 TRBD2 TGTGCCAGCAGTGGCTCGGGCGCGGGGGTATTAGGTACGCAGTATTTT CASSGSGAGVLGTQYF
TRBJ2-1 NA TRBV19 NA TGTGCCAGTAGGGCCGGGAACTACAATGAGCAGTTCTTC CASRAGNYNEQFF
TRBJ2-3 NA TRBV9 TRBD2 TGTGCCAGCAGCCCGTGGGAGGGGCGAGGTCCCACAGATACGCAGTATTTT CASSPWEGRGPTDTQYF
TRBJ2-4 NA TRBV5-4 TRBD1 TGTGCCAGCAGCTACTCAACCACCGGGACAGAGGGCATTCAGTACTTC CASSYSTTGTEGIQYF
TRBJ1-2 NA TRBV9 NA TGTGCCAGCAGCGTAGATGGCGGAGAAATCTATGGCTACACCTTC CASSVDGGEIYGYTF
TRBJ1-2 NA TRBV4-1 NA TGCGCCAGCAGCCAAGTTTTATCGGCGGGGGGCGGCTACACCTTC CASSQVLSAGGGYTF
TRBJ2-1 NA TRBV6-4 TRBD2 TGTGCCAGCAGTGAGCTTAGCGGGGGGTACAATGAGCAGTTCTTC CASSELSGGYNEQFF
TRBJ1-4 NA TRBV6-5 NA TGTGCCAGCAGTTACTCTTCGGGTGGTACTAATGAAAAACTGTTTTTT CASSYSSGGTNEKLFF
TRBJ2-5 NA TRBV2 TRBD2 TGTGCCGGTAGCGGGGGGACCGAAGAGACCCAGTACTTC CAGSGGTEETQYF
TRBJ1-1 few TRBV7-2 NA TGTGCCAGCAGCCGAGCCCTCAGGGCCAACACTGAAGCTTTCTTT CASSRALRANTEAFF
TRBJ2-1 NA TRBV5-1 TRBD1 TGCGCCAGCAGACCGACAGGGTCAAATCACAATGAGCAGTTCTTC CASRPTGSNHNEQFF
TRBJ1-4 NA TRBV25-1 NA TGTGCCAGCAGTGAATTAAGCGAAAAACTGTTTTTT CASSELSEKLFF
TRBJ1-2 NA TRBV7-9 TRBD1 TGTGCCAGCAGGGGGACAGGGACCGAGTATGGCTACACCTTC CASRGTGTEYGYTF
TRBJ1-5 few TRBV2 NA TGTGCCAGCAGCCCGCAGGGTGGGCAGCAGCCCCAGCATTTT CASSPQGGQQPQHF
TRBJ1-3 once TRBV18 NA TGCGCCAGCTCACCACCAAGGGGCTGGAGTGGAAACACCATATATTTT CASSPPRGWSGNTIYF
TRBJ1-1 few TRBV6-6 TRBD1 TGTGCCAGCAGGTCCACAGGGGTTGGTGAAGCTTTCTTT CASRSTGVGEAFF
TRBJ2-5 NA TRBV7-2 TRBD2 TGTGCCAGCAGCTTAGCGTCGGGGGGGGGCGGCCAAGAGACCCAGTACTTC CASSLASGGGGQETQYF
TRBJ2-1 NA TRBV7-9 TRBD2 TGTGCCAGCAGCTCCGCTAGCGGGGGGCCGATGAATGAGCAGTTCTTC CASSSASGGPMNEQFF
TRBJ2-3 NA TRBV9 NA TGTGCCAGCAGCGTTGGCGGGAAGGAGGCAGATACGCAGTATTTT CASSVGGKEADTQYF
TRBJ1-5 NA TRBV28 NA TGTGCCAGCAGCCCCCCAGGGGTCAATCAGCCCCAGCATTTT CASSPPGVNQPQHF
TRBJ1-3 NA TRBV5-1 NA TGCGCCAGCAGCTTTGAGGGCGGTGGAAACACCATATATTTT CASSFEGGGNTIYF
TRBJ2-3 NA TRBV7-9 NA TGTGCCAGCAGCTTAGATAACACAGATACGCAGTATTTT CASSLDNTDTQYF
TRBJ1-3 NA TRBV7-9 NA TGTGCCAGCAGCCCCGGCGGGGCAGGGTGGAATGGAAACACCATATATTTT CASSPGGAGWNGNTIYF
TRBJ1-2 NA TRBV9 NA TGTGCCAGCAGCGGGAGGGACTATGGCTACACCTTC CASSGRDYGYTF
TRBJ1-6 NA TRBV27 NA TGTGCCAGCAGGCTAGGGGCGCTCATGAATTCACCCCTCCACTTT CASRLGALMNSPLHF
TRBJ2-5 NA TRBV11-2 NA TGTGCCAGCAGCTTAGCGGTCAAAACCCTGAGGTACTTC CASSLAVKTLRYF
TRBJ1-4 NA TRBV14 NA TGTGCCAGCAGCCGACAGGCAACTAATGAAAAACTGTTTTTT CASSRQATNEKLFF
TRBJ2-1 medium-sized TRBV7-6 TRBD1 TGTGCCAGCAGCCTGAATATGGGGACAGGGGGCAATGAGCAGTTCTTC CASSLNMGTGGNEQFF
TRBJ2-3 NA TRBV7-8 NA TGTGCCAGCTCCCCTAGGCGAGGGGGGGGTAAAGATACGCAGTATTTT CASSPRRGGGKDTQYF
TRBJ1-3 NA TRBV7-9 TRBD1 TGTGCCAGCAGTTGGGGGGCTCAGGGGGACGGAAACACCATATATTTT CASSWGAQGDGNTIYF
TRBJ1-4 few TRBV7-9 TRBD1 TGTGCCAGCAGCTACCGTAAAACAGGGGCGGATGAAAAACTGTTTTTT CASSYRKTGADEKLFF
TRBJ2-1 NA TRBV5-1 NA TGCGCCAGCAGCTTGGAGGGTAGGGAGCGCAATGAGCAGTTCTTC CASSLEGRERNEQFF
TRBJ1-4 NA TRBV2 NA TGTGCCAGGACCGACGGGGGGAATGAAAAACTGTTTTTT CARTDGGNEKLFF